This T cell receptor beta chain was retrieved from a study of blood T cell repertoires in COVID-19. Study-wide context: The study drew acute and convalescent COVID-19 samples from the United States, Italy and Spain. Sources were T cells, B-cell-depleted T cells, or PBMCs; the material itself was cDNA or gDNA.

Looked up from germline, CDR1 is KGHSH and CDR2 is LQKENI. This CDR3 has 16 residues. Trimming took 6 bases from V and 4 from J, leaving 21 bases between them. Under the authors' procedure: Nucleated cell number was recorded as an estimate derived from reference gene primer amplification. The assay was immunoSEQ multiplex PCR, and TCRdb's table has in-frame clones only and misses some. V and J calls and clone size are those listed in that table; D and trimming were worked out from the DNA. In the table there are some 200,000 clones, roughly 90% of which are singletons. This clonotype originated in a woman between 50 and 59 years old with acute or convalescent COVID-19. The sample taken for sequencing was peripheral blood. The rearrangement joins TRBV18 to TRBJ1-1; TRBD1 is a possible D gene (5 bases). CDR3 protein: CASSLELIGGGTEAFF. The CDR3 DNA follows: TGTGCCAGCTCCCTCGAACTGATTGGGGGGGGCACTGAAGCTTTCTTT.